This TCR beta chain derives from a study of blood T cell dynamics during melanoma immunotherapy. About the research overall: Metastatic melanoma patients received first-line pembrolizumab or nivolumab plus ipilimumab.

Note on this clone: The junction does not match germline at one end; this may be a read error.

The CDR3 has 13 amino acids. The germline V gene has CDR1 SGHDT and CDR2 YYEEEE. Regarding time point: pre-treatment baseline. Blood was drawn before treatment and at week 3 after checkpoint blockade. Response was assessed by RECIST 1.1 at 12 weeks, except a couple of rapid progressors. Sequencing was performed with immunoSEQ multiplex PCR; in TCRdb, only in-frame clones are kept and a portion is missing. Among about 17,000 clones, approximately 80% were seen once, and the ten largest hold approximately 7.3%. Sample: blood, taken from a patient treated with checkpoint blockade. This sequence originates from a human donor with melanoma. The chain joins TRBV5-6 to TRBJ1-2, with TRBD1 matching over 9 bases. The CDR3 loop is CASSLGQGSGYTF. As DNA, the CDR3 is TGTGCCAGCAGTTTGGGACAGGGTAGCGGCTACACCTTC.